One and the same sample provided the 26 T cell receptor beta chains below, sequenced in a study of neoadjuvant anti-PD-1 for oral cavity cancer. Data came from immunoSEQ multiplex PCR; TCRdb stores just in-frame clones and leaves some out. The sample shows some 14,000 clones, 50% to 70% of them seen only once. The material was PBMCs, obtained before nivolumab (anti-PD-1) treatment. The receptor set was obtained from a person aged 35 to 85 with oral cavity squamous cell carcinoma.

The chain employs TRBV6-4 and TRBJ2-5, with D maybe TRBD2 (6 bases). Trimming pared 3 bases from V and 13 bases from J, leaving 21 bases between. CDR3 length equals 14 residues. The germline CDR1 and CDR2 sequences are MRHNA and SNTAGT. Here the CDR3 reads CASSEGTLRPQWYF. CDR3 nucleotides: TGTGCCAGCAGTGAAGGGACTCTACGTCCCCAGTGGTACTTC.

V gene TRBV6-6 combines with J gene TRBJ1-1; unclear D gene. CDR1 is MNHNY, CDR2 SVGAGI, per germline (reference sequence). V was pared by 2 bases and J by 5 bases, with 9 bases between. This CDR3 is 13 amino acids long. In DNA form, the CDR3 reads TGTGCCAGCAGTTACGTCCAGAGGACTGAAGCTTTCTTT. Encoded protein: CASSYVQRTEAFF.

This rearrangement joins TRBV7-8 to TRBJ2-2; D not certain. Germline assignment: CDR1 SGHVS and CDR2 FQNEAQ. This CDR3 spans 13 amino acids. V gave up 2 bases and J gave up 4 bases, with 5 bases separating them. CDR3 in DNA: TGTGCCAGCAGCTTAAGGGCCACCGGGGAGCTGTTTTTT. Its protein product is CASSLRATGELFF.

This clone occurred a few times. The chain is built from TRBV10-2 and TRBJ2-7; 11 bases fit TRBD1. V lost 6 bases and J lost 4; bases outside the gene matches: 5. The CDR3 extends over 14 amino acids. Per the germline V gene, CDR1 is WSHSY and CDR2 is SAAADI. CDR3 loop: CASRPGQGVYEQYF. The CDR3 DNA reads as TGCGCCAGCAGGCCGGGACAGGGGGTGTACGAGCAGTACTTC.

The chain has TRBV6-5 and TRBJ1-1; weak D call: TRBD1 (5 bases). This CDR3 has 14 amino acids. Germline V lookup: CDR1 MNHEY, CDR2 SVGAGI. With 4 bases removed from V and 5 bases from J, the gap between germline ends came to 14 bases. The chain's CDR3 is CASSSLEGPTEAFF. Here the CDR3 DNA reads TGTGCCAGCAGTTCCCTCGAGGGGCCGACTGAAGCTTTCTTT.

The V gene is TRBV7-6, the J gene TRBJ1-1; no firm D call. Germline CDR1 and CDR2: SGHVS and FNYEAQ. The CDR3 runs 13 residues. With 8 bases removed from V and 1 base from J, the gap between germline ends came to 11 bases. The CDR3 DNA sequence: TGTGCCAGCCGACCTTCTGGGAACACTGAAGCTTTCTTT. Its protein product is CASRPSGNTEAFF. The full variable domain, rest sourced from reference TRBV7-6 and TRBJ1-1, is GAGVSQSPRYKVTKRGQDVALRCDPISGHVSLYWYRQALGQGPEFLTYFNYEAQQDKSGLPNDRFSAERPEGSISTLTIQRTEQRDSAMYRCASRPSGNTEAFFGQGTRLTVV.

The chain is built from TRBV11-2 and TRBJ2-1, with 9 bases that match TRBD1. Trimming removed 8 bases from V and 6 bases from J; junction bases left unmatched: 11. This CDR3 is 15 amino acids long. The germline CDR1 and CDR2 sequences are SGHAT and FQNNGV. CDR3 in DNA: TGTGCCAGCGGATTAAGACAGGGGGGCTCCAATGAGCAGTTCTTC. As protein: CASGLRQGGSNEQFF.

The chain joins TRBV10-3 to TRBJ1-5, with 7 bases matching TRBD1. V lost 11 bases to trimming and J lost 4 bases; unmatched junction nucleotides: 8. Germline loops: CDR1 ENHRY, CDR2 SYGVKD. The CDR3 contains 13 residues. The chain's CDR3 is CAAGTDLNQPQHF. For the CDR3, the DNA is TGTGCCGCCGGGACAGACCTAAATCAGCCCCAGCATTTT.

This clone has more than one count but fewer than ten. Different DNA sequences within this sample yield the same CDR3. The chain carries TRBV6-1 and TRBJ2-2; D unresolved. Germline V gene lookup returns CDR1 MNHNS and CDR2 SASEGT. CDR3 length: 12 residues. The V gene lost 5 bases and the J gene lost 5 bases, with 6 bases spanning the gap. Here the CDR3 reads CASSRTTGELFF. The CDR3 region has the DNA TGTGCCAGCAGTAGGACGACCGGGGAGCTGTTTTTT.

This chain links TRBV5-1 with TRBJ2-3, with a tentative D call TRBD1 (7 bases). The CDR3 sequence is 14 residues long. The ends were cut back, 4 bases at V and 4 bases at J, with 13 bases in the middle. Germline V lookup: CDR1 SGHRS, CDR2 YFSETQ. The CDR3 sequence is CASSPGDSADTQYF. As DNA, the CDR3 is TGCGCCAGCAGCCCGGGGGACAGCGCAGATACGCAGTATTTT.

J is TRBJ1-2 and V is TRBV30; 9 bases match TRBD1. Germline trimming cut 5 bases from V and 4 bases from J; bases unmatched to any gene: 2. From germline, CDR1 is GTSNPN and CDR2 SVGIG (reference sequence). This CDR3 is built from 12 residues. CDR3 region: CAWLQGAYGYTF. The CDR3, as DNA: TGTGCCTGGTTACAGGGGGCCTATGGCTACACCTTC.

V and J are TRBV28 and TRBJ2-7; TRBD2 aligns across 11 bases. This CDR3 has 16 residues. CDR1 and CDR2 from the germline V gene are MDHEN and SYDVKM. V trimming: 5 bases; J trimming: 5 bases; junction bases outside the gene matches: 11. The CDR3 region is CASSGIKLAGGHEQYF. The CDR3 DNA follows: TGTGCCAGCAGTGGGATTAAGTTAGCGGGAGGGCACGAGCAGTACTTC.

The chain joins TRBV2 to TRBJ2-1, with D unclear. Germline V gene data show CDR1 as SNHLY and CDR2 as FYNNEI. Trimming shortened V by 11 bases and J by 6 bases, and 14 bases separated the two germline ends. The CDR3 consists of 12 residues. The CDR3 protein is CAGRSVGNEQFF. CDR3 coding DNA: TGTGCCGGGCGGAGTGTCGGCAATGAGCAGTTCTTC.

This clone was seen a few times. The chain has TRBV4-1 and TRBJ2-7, with 8 bases fitting TRBD1. V shed 0 bases and J 3 bases; nucleotides not matched to a gene: 4. Germline V gives CDR1 MGHRA, CDR2 YSYEKL. This CDR3 spans 15 amino acids. CDR3 sequence (DNA): TGCGCCAGCAGCCAAGATTTACAGGGGGTCTACGAGCAGTACTTC. Residues: CASSQDLQGVYEQYF.

The chain is built from TRBV27 and TRBJ1-5, with 8 bases fitting TRBD1. There are 14 residues in the CDR3. V gave up 5 bases and J gave up 7 bases; unmatched junction bases: 7. Germline values: CDR1 MNHEY, CDR2 SMNVEV (reference sequence). CDR3 amino acids: CASSRRTGKQPQHF. The DNA of the CDR3 is TGTGCCAGCAGTAGACGGACAGGGAAGCAGCCCCAGCATTTT.

Only a few counts were recorded for this clone. The chain employs TRBV6-5 and TRBJ2-7, with 10 bases fitting TRBD1. With 6 bases clipped from V and 6 bases from J, the junction kept 11 bases outside the gene matches. The CDR3 covers 15 residues. Germline V CDR1 and CDR2: MNHEY, SVGAGI. The CDR3 coding sequence is TGTGCCAGCAGCCTGACAGGGGGCGCGTTCCCCGAGCAGTACTTC. Its translation is CASSLTGGAFPEQYF.

V gene TRBV9 combines with J gene TRBJ2-7; D ambiguous. V was cut by 0 bases and J by 5 bases, with 12 bases left in between. The V gene's germline CDR1 is SGDLS and CDR2 YYNGEE. This CDR3 comprises 14 residues. CDR3 sequence reads: CASSVDGTRHEQYF. CDR3 bases: TGTGCCAGCAGCGTAGACGGTACCCGTCACGAGCAGTACTTC.

CDR3 sequence (DNA): TGTGCCAGCAGCCAGCTCCGGGGACAGGGGGACTATGGCTACACCTTC. It is translated as CASSQLRGQGDYGYTF. The V gene is TRBV14, the J gene TRBJ1-2, with TRBD1 matching over 11 bases. There are 16 residues in the CDR3. V gave up 3 bases and J gave up 3 bases; unmatched junction bases: 6. Germline-derived CDR1 and CDR2 are SGHDN and FVKESK. Full variable domain (outside the CDR3, taken from reference TRBV14 and TRBJ1-2): EAGVTQFPSHSVIEKGQTVTLRCDPISGHDNLYWYRRVMGKEIKFLLHFVKESKQDESGMPNNRFLAERTGGTYSTLKVQPAELEDSGVYFCASSQLRGQGDYGYTFGSGTRLTVV.

This chain links TRBV4-2 with TRBJ2-3; D is undetermined. The germline V gene has CDR1 LGHNA and CDR2 YNFKEQ. Trimming took off 0 bases at V and 4 bases at J, with 11 bases between the two ends. The CDR3 length is 15 residues. For the CDR3, the DNA is TGTGCCAGCAGCCAAGACCTCGGTTTTTCAGATACGCAGTATTTT. This codes for CASSQDLGFSDTQYF.

In its sample, this clone was seen once. The chain links TRBV7-6 to TRBJ1-4, with D hard to call. Germline V gene sequence: CDR1 SGHVS, CDR2 FNYEAQ. The V end lost 1 base, the J end lost 4 bases, and 7 bases lay between the germline ends. This CDR3 is built from 14 residues. The CDR3 DNA reads as TGTGCCAGCAGCTTAGGAACGGTTAATGAAAAACTGTTTTTT. Translated, it gives CASSLGTVNEKLFF.

The gene calls are TRBV27 and TRBJ1-1, with TRBD1 as a possible D gene (5 bases). V dropped 2 bases and J dropped 7 bases, with 14 bases sitting between them. There are 14 residues in the CDR3. CDR1 is MNHEY, CDR2 SMNVEV, per germline (reference sequence). CDR3 loop: CASSLGHPRDEAFF. The CDR3 region has the DNA TGTGCCAGCAGTTTAGGACACCCAAGAGATGAAGCTTTCTTT.

This clone showed up just a few times. V usage is TRBV6-5 and J usage is TRBJ1-4, with D unresolved. The V end lost 5 bases, the J end lost 4 bases, and 11 bases lay between the germline ends. In germline, CDR1 is MNHEY, CDR2 SVGAGI. The CDR3 is made up of 14 amino acids. CDR3 nucleotides: TGTGCCAGCAGTCCCCATCGAGATAATGAAAAACTGTTTTTT. Translating gives CASSPHRDNEKLFF.

This chain uses TRBV19 with TRBJ1-2; D ambiguous. Germline values: CDR1 LNHDA, CDR2 SQIVND (reference sequence). The V and J ends lost 7 bases and 1 base respectively, with 16 bases between them. This CDR3 is 15 amino acids long. CDR3 in DNA: TGTGCCAGTATCCCGGGCCCTCAACGTAACTATGGCTACACCTTC. Residues: CASIPGPQRNYGYTF.

The genes are TRBV2 and TRBJ1-4; TRBD1 matches at 8 bases. CDR1 is SNHLY and CDR2 is FYNNEI in the germline V gene. V shed 2 bases, J shed 8 bases, and the junction held 10 bases outside the gene matches. This CDR3 is built from 16 residues. This CDR3 reads CASSEISTGGLEKLFF. For the CDR3, the DNA is TGTGCCAGCAGTGAAATCAGTACAGGGGGTTTGGAAAAACTGTTTTTT. The whole variable domain, filled in from reference TRBV2 and TRBJ1-4, reads EPEVTQTPSHQVTQMGQEVILRCVPISNHLYFYWYRQILGQKVEFLVSFYNNEISEKSEIFDDQFSVERPDGSNFTLKIRSTKLEDSAMYFCASSEISTGGLEKLFFGSGTQLSVL.

V is TRBV5-4 and J is TRBJ1-2, with D perhaps matching TRBD1 (5 bases). CDR3 length: 14 amino acids. The V end was cut by 0 bases, the J end by 3 bases, with 9 bases between. Germline lookup yields CDR1 SGHNT and CDR2 YYREEE (reference sequence). CDR3 sequence (DNA): TGTGCCAGCAGCTTGGGGGCGGGGGACTATGGCTACACCTTC. Translation: CASSLGAGDYGYTF.

The chain couples TRBV11-2 to TRBJ2-7; a weak D match, TRBD1 (5 bases). The CDR3 loop spans 16 amino acids. CDR1 is SGHAT, CDR2 FQNNGV, per germline. Deletions cut 2 bases from V and 1 base from J, with 15 bases between. CDR3 DNA sequence: TGTGCCAGCAGCTTAATGGCCAGGGTCACTTCCTACGAGCAGTACTTC. It yields the protein CASSLMARVTSYEQYF. Using reference TRBV11-2 and TRBJ2-7 for the parts outside the CDR3, the full variable domain is EAGVAQSPRYKIIEKRQSVAFWCNPISGHATLYWYQQILGQGPKLLIQFQNNGVVDDSQLPKDRFSAERLKGVDSTLKIQPAKLEDSAVYLCASSLMARVTSYEQYFGPGTRLTVT.